This T cell receptor beta chain was found in a study of Ad26.COV2.S vaccination and SARS-CoV-2 variants. Study-wide results and limits: While placebo recipients had lower spike-specific TCR breadth, vaccine recipients had more. Breadth, reportedly substantial, characterized the spike-specific CD8+ and CD4+ T cell responses after vaccination. Vaccinees and placebo recipients showed similar non-spike TCR breadth.

As for treatment: over 15 received Ad26.COV2.S at low or high dose, single or two shots; about five received placebo; per-sample allocation not given. On day 63 after the first injection, vaccine and placebo recipients gave samples. Turning to this clone: Its matching antigen is unknown.

The length of the CDR3 is 15 residues. The germline V gene encodes CDR1 MDHEN and CDR2 SYDVKM. J was trimmed by 3 bases and V by 6 bases; bases with no gene match: 8. Using immunoSEQ multiplex PCR, the repertoire was profiled, and TCRdb retains in-frame clones only, with some absent. The sample gives 200,000 to 300,000 clones, 88% of which show up once; approximately 12% is in the top ten. The specimen comprised peripheral blood, sampled in a trial of Ad26.COV2.S vaccine versus placebo. The chain employs TRBV28 and TRBJ1-3; 7 bases agree with TRBD1. This TCR was recovered from a person between 18 and 60 years old who received the Ad26.COV2.S COVID-19 vaccine or a placebo. The CDR3 DNA reads as TGTGCCAGCAGCCCGACAGGGTTAATTGGAAACACCATATATTTT. Its protein is CASSPTGLIGNTIYF. The full variable domain, its missing parts supplied by reference TRBV28 and TRBJ1-3, is DVKVTQSSRYLVKRTGEKVFLECVQDMDHENMFWYRQDPGLGLRLIYFSYDVKMKEKGDIPEGYSVSREKKERFSLILESASTNQTSMYLCASSPTGLIGNTIYFGEGSWLTVV.